A selection of T cell receptor beta chains follows, all from one sample in a study of T cell changes during pregnancy in multiple sclerosis. Generated by immunoSEQ multiplex PCR, the TCRdb table keeps only in-frame clones and is missing some. The profile covers some 71,000 clones, with roughly nine tenths appearing a single time and under 0.3% taken by the ten largest. Here the sequenced sample was CD4+ T cells from peripheral blood mononuclear cells, taken in the third trimester of pregnancy. These receptors all come from a female donor in good health, enrolled as a control in a pregnancy study. Both conserved end residues are part of each CDR3. The D gene is left open where the match is weak.

j_call,v_call,d_call,cdr3_aa,cdr3_nt
TRBJ2-5,TRBV7-6,TRBD1,CASSSGQYLGETQYF,TGTGCCAGCAGCTCGGGACAGTACTTAGGGGAGACCCAGTACTTC
TRBJ1-2,TRBV19,-,CASNERPGYYGYTF,TGTGCCAGTAATGAGAGACCAGGCTACTATGGCTACACCTTC
TRBJ2-3,TRBV7-2,-,CASSLAPTSARNTQYF,TGTGCCAGCAGCTTAGCCCCCACCAGCGCAAGGAATACGCAGTATTTT
TRBJ2-1,TRBV7-2,-,CASSLVSGISYNEQFF,TGTGCCAGCAGCTTAGTGTCCGGGATCTCCTACAATGAGCAGTTCTTC
TRBJ1-6,TRBV19,TRBD1,CASSRGTGGSYNSPLHF,TGTGCCAGTAGTAGAGGGACAGGTGGTTCCTATAATTCACCCCTCCACTTT
TRBJ1-5,TRBV6-5,TRBD1,CASSYSRQGAGQPQHF,TGTGCCAGCAGTTACTCGCGACAGGGGGCGGGTCAGCCCCAGCATTTT
TRBJ1-2,TRBV12-5,-,CASGLGQNYGYTF,TGTGCTAGTGGTTTGGGACAAAACTATGGCTACACCTTC
TRBJ1-3,TRBV10-2,-,CASRDPSGSGNTIYF,TGCGCCAGCAGGGACCCTTCAGGGTCTGGAAACACCATATATTTT
TRBJ2-1,TRBV10-3,TRBD2,CAVAGEIYEQFF,TGTGCCGTTGCGGGGGAGATCTATGAGCAGTTCTTC
TRBJ2-5,TRBV4-3,-,CASSQDQQETQYF,TGCGCCAGCAGCCAAGACCAGCAAGAGACCCAGTACTTC
TRBJ1-2,TRBV19,-,CASSEAGQYGYTF,TGTGCCAGTAGTGAGGCAGGACAGTATGGCTACACCTTC
TRBJ1-5,TRBV30,-,CAWSLGQGSNQPQHF,TGTGCCTGGAGTTTGGGCCAGGGTAGCAATCAGCCCCAGCATTTT
TRBJ1-2,TRBV4-2,-,CASSQDKRVNYGYTF,TGTGCCAGCAGCCAAGATAAACGGGTTAACTATGGCTACACCTTC
TRBJ2-1,TRBV5-1,TRBD2,CASSEGLAGGSSYNEQFF,TGCGCCAGCAGCGAAGGACTAGCGGGGGGCTCCTCCTACAATGAGCAGTTCTTC
TRBJ2-3,TRBV30,TRBD1,CAWYTGGTDTQYF,TGTGCCTGGTATACAGGGGGCACAGATACGCAGTATTTT
TRBJ2-2,TRBV5-1,TRBD1,CASKVTGSDTGELFF,TGCGCCAGCAAGGTGACAGGGTCGGACACCGGGGAGCTGTTTTTT